The entry that follows covers one T cell receptor (beta chain) sequence. This entry comes from a study of blood T cell repertoires in COVID-19. Study overall: COVID-19 samples collected from the United States, Italy and Spain covered acute and convalescent phases. T cells, B-cell-depleted T cells, or PBMCs supplied cDNA or gDNA.

In the original workflow: Quantification of nucleated cells was approximated via reference gene primer amplification. Clones were sequenced by immunoSEQ multiplex PCR, and TCRdb holds only the in-frame ones, with some missing. Clonal size and the V and J genes are those of that table, whereas D and trimming came from the DNA. Seen here are a few hundred thousand clones, about 89% observed once, and the top ten hold nearly 6.5%. CDR3 length equals 13 residues. Looked up from germline, CDR1 is LNHNV and CDR2 is YYDKDF (reference sequence). V lost 3 bases and J 6 bases, leaving 9 bases between the germline ends.

The sample was peripheral blood. The sequence came from a man aged 18 to 35 who had recovered from COVID-19. The chain links TRBV15 to TRBJ1-5; D is uncertain. DNA of the CDR3: TGTGCCACCAGCAGTGGAGGGAGTCAGCCCCAGCATTTT. This sequence encodes CATSSGGSQPQHF.